This record looks at one T cell receptor beta chain sequence and its context. The data belong to a study of blood T cell repertoires in COVID-19. Study summary: Sites in the United States, Italy and Spain provided acute and convalescent COVID-19 samples. PBMCs, B-cell-depleted T cells, or T cells provided the cDNA or gDNA that made up the material.

Trimming removed 4 bases at V and 8 bases at J, with 5 bases between. The CDR3 has 11 amino acids. In the authors' workflow: Researchers report that nucleated cell counts were estimated from reference gene primer amplification. Here immunoSEQ multiplex PCR was the method, and the copy in TCRdb shows in-frame clones only, minus some. The D gene and trimming were derived from the DNA, and the V and J assignments and clone size from that table. The sample includes 65,000 to 90,000 clones, about 83% of them seen just once. The receptor was isolated from a man aged 50-60 years with active COVID-19. The chain uses TRBV12-3 or TRBV12-4 and TRBJ1-4; the D gene is possibly TRBD1 (5 bases). The sample consisted of peripheral blood. CDR3 residues: CASSWGEKLFF. The CDR3, as DNA: TGTGCCAGCAGTTGGGGCGAAAAACTGTTTTTT.